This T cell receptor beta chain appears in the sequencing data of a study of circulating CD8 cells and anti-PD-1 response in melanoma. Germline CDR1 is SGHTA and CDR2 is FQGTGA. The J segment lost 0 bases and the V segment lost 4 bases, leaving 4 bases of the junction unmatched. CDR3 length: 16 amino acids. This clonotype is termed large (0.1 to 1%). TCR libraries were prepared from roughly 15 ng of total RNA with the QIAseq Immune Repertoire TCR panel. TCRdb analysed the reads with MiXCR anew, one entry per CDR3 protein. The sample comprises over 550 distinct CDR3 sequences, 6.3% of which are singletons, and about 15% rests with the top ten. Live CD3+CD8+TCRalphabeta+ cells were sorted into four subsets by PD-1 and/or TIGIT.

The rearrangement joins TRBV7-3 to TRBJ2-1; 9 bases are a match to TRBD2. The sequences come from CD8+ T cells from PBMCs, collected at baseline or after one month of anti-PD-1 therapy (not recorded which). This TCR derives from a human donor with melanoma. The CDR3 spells CASSYNSGGSYNEQFF. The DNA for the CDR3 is TGTGCCAGCAGCTACAATAGCGGGGGCTCCTACAATGAGCAGTTCTTC.